The sequence of this T cell receptor beta chain was determined in a study of beta chain features in type 1 diabetes. On the study more broadly: Age, gender, cell numbers and subset yield matched between patients and controls.

Sequencing targeted expressed TCRB transcripts, as all isolated RNA had been reverse transcribed. TCRdb keeps only in-frame clones here, not all; method: immunoSEQ multiplex PCR. The sample yields around 690,000 clones, roughly 12% seen once. Study conclusions and caveats: The naive, central memory and Treg TCRB repertoires of patients appeared to be more similar to one another than those of healthy donors. When Type 1 diabetes patients were examined, their TCRB CDR3s proved moderately but significantly shorter in all four CD4+ subsets.

Cells sorted by CD45RO/CCR7/CD25/CD127/CD95/CD27 comprised CD4+ naive, central memory, regulatory and stem cell-like memory cells. This clone showed up just a few times. The antigen is unknown. This receptor was obtained from a young man with type 1 diabetes. The sample comprised naive CD4+ T cells from blood.

The CDR3 bases are TGTGCCAGCCTCCGCGGGGGACTAGCGGGGACCGAGCAGTACTTC. This sequence encodes CASLRGGLAGTEQYF. V is TRBV13 and J is TRBJ2-7; TRBD2 agrees at 13 bases. CDR3 length equals 15 residues. The V gene's germline CDR1 is PRHDT and CDR2 FYEKMQ (reference sequence). The J segment lost 6 bases and the V segment lost 8 bases, leaving 10 bases of the junction unmatched.